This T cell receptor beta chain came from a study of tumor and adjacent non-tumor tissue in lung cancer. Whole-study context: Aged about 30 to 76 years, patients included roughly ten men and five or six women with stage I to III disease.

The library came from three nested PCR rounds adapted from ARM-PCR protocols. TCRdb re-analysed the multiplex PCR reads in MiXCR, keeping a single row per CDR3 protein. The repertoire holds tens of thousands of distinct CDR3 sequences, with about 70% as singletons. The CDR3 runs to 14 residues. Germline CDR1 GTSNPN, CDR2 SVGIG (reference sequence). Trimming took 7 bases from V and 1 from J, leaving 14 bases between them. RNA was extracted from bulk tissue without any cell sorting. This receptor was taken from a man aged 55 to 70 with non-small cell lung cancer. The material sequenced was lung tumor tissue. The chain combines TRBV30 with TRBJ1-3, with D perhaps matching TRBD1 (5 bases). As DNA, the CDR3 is TGTGCCTTGAAAAGTAAGGGGTCTGGAAACACCATATATTTT. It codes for CALKSKGSGNTIYF.